A selection of T cell receptor beta chains follows, all from one sample in a study of blood T cell repertoires in COVID-19. Using immunoSEQ multiplex PCR, the repertoire was profiled, and TCRdb retains in-frame clones only, with some absent. The sample yields fewer than 130,000 clones, 85% to 90% seen once. The sample taken for sequencing was peripheral blood. Receptor source: a woman of 80 years or more with acute or convalescent COVID-19. Each CDR3 is given without its conserved first and last residue. The order of the fields is J gene, V gene, CDR3 protein.

>TRBJ2-7|TRBV21-1
ASSPLPGRGHEQY
>TRBJ2-7|TRBV5-1
ASSSSRTGGSYEQY
>TRBJ2-3|TRBV7-9
ASSLGGERTDTQY
>TRBJ2-2|TRBV9
ASSSYDPGQGAGELF
>TRBJ2-5|TRBV14
ASSTLGRGWTQY
>TRBJ1-1|TRBV27
ASSSKQGANTEAF
>TRBJ1-2|TRBV7-2
ASSLFQGAGGYT
>TRBJ2-7|TRBV21-1
ASSPVPWDSISYEQY
>TRBJ1-3|TRBV11-2
ASSKILDTIY
>TRBJ2-1|TRBV13
ASSLGLAGGNEQF
>TRBJ2-3|TRBV5-1
ASSLASGQRTDTQY
>TRBJ1-2|TRBV29-1
SVDEGGGYGYT
>TRBJ2-3|TRBV5-6
ASSFSRGGRTDTQY
>TRBJ1-2|TRBV7-8
ASSPDSGYT
>TRBJ2-7|TRBV7-9
ASSYGTGGSYEQY
>TRBJ1-6|TRBV30
AWDGTGISPLH
>TRBJ2-5|TRBV5-1
ASYPVSGVSETQY
>TRBJ2-5|TRBV3-1/TRBV3-2
ASSQAYKQPGD
>TRBJ1-1|TRBV3-1/TRBV3-2
ASSQLNRGLDTEAF
>TRBJ1-6|TRBV5-4
ASSLGTGGGSYNSPLH
>TRBJ2-2|TRBV5-1
ASRWSGGDYPGELF
>TRBJ2-1|TRBV7-3
ASSPGQGAGEQF
>TRBJ2-3|TRBV2
ASSEQGPITDTQY
>TRBJ2-5|TRBV20-1
SASGEETQY
>TRBJ2-1|TRBV7-2
ASSFLTSRGLF
>TRBJ2-5|TRBV5-8
ASSLSGSVRQETQY
>TRBJ2-3|TRBV7-6
ASSAFGTSGGGTDTQY
>TRBJ2-7|TRBV2
ATKSGLAGGEQY
>TRBJ2-1|TRBV7-9
ASSRLAGGVDEQF
>TRBJ2-7|TRBV5-1
ASSLAARGGRSYEQY
>TRBJ2-5|TRBV13
ASSLGQGVGETQY
>TRBJ1-1|TRBV10-3
AISKGAGSLMNTEAF
>TRBJ2-3|TRBV19
ASSIYRGYTQY
>TRBJ2-7|TRBV4-1
ASSQGQGGEQY
>TRBJ2-5|TRBV7-7
ASSLSGGSGGTQY
>TRBJ2-5|TRBV29-1
STTPGLAGLETQY
>TRBJ2-7|TRBV2
ASSRTAATYEQY
>TRBJ2-2|TRBV6-5
ASSPQGSGELF
>TRBJ1-2|TRBV7-8
ASSLGRGPFNGYT
>TRBJ2-1|TRBV7-9
ASSLSTGRNEQF
>TRBJ2-5|TRBV7-9
ASRPPDRGQETQY